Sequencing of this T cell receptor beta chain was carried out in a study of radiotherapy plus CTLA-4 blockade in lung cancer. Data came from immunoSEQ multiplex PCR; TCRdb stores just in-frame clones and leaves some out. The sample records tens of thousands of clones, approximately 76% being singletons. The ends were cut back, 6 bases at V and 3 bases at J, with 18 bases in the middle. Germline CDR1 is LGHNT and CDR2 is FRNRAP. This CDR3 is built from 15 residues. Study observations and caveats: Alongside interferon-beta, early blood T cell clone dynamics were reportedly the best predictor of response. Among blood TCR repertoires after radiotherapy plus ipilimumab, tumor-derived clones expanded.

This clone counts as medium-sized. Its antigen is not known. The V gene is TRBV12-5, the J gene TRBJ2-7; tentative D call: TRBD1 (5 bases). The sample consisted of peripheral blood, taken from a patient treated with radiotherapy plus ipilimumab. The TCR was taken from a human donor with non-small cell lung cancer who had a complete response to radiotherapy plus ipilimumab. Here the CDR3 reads CASGHRTNPYYEQYF. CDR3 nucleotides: TGTGCTAGTGGCCACAGGACGAACCCCTACTACGAGCAGTACTTC.